Each of the 31 T cell receptor beta chains below was sequenced from the same sample in a study of T cell changes during pregnancy in multiple sclerosis. Clones were sequenced by immunoSEQ multiplex PCR, and TCRdb holds only the in-frame ones, with some missing. The table has roughly 65,000 clones, about 93% seen once. This specimen consisted of peripheral blood, obtained in the third trimester of pregnancy. The receptors were gathered from a female donor in good health, enrolled as a control in a pregnancy study.

The chain has TRBV6-1 and TRBJ2-7, with D possibly being TRBD2 (7 bases). CDR1 is MNHNS and CDR2 is SASEGT in the germline V gene. V was cut by 8 bases and J by 6 bases, with 14 bases left in between. CDR3 length: 12 residues. This chain's CDR3 is CASSTGGREQYF. The CDR3 bases are TGTGCCAGCTCGACGGGGGGCCGCGAGCAGTACTTC.

The chain recombines TRBV7-2 with TRBJ2-7; D uncertain. The CDR3 has 13 amino acids. V was clipped by 5 bases and J by 6 bases, with 14 bases between them. From germline, CDR1 is SGHTA and CDR2 FQGNSA. CDR3 in DNA: TGTGCCAGCAGCCCTCCAGCACTACGCGAGCAGTACTTC. Translated, it gives CASSPPALREQYF.

This chain links TRBV11-2 with TRBJ2-1, with D hard to call. CDR1 and CDR2 (germline): SGHAT, FQNNGV. Trimming took off 5 bases at V and 6 bases at J, with 14 bases between the two ends. The CDR3 has 14 residues. For the CDR3, the DNA is TGTGCCAGCAGCCCAAGACTTCTTGCCAATGAGCAGTTCTTC. Its translation is CASSPRLLANEQFF.

This clone showed up just once. The V call is TRBV2, the J call TRBJ1-6; D is perhaps TRBD1 (5 bases). With 7 bases removed from V and 7 bases from J, the gap between germline ends came to 14 bases. The CDR3 contains 14 residues. Looked up from germline, CDR1 is SNHLY and CDR2 is FYNNEI. Here the CDR3 reads CASTTGTQNSPLHF. CDR3 DNA sequence: TGTGCCAGCACAACCGGGACTCAGAATTCACCCCTCCACTTT.

This chain connects TRBV27 to TRBJ1-2; tentative D call: TRBD1 (5 bases). V dropped 0 bases and J dropped 6 bases, with 8 bases sitting between them. The CDR3 is made up of 13 amino acids. Germline V gene data show CDR1 as MNHEY and CDR2 as SMNVEV (reference sequence). The CDR3 loop reads CASSLSGVNGYTF. The CDR3 nucleotides are TGTGCCAGCAGTTTATCAGGGGTTAATGGCTACACCTTC.

The chain recombines TRBV27 with TRBJ1-2; D is unclear. Trimming took 2 bases from V and 4 from J, leaving 17 bases between them. CDR1 is MNHEY and CDR2 is SMNVEV in the germline V gene (reference sequence). This CDR3 comprises 16 residues. Written as DNA, the CDR3 is TGTGCCAGCAGTTTAAAGCCTGGTTCCCCTGTCTATGGCTACACCTTC. It yields the protein CASSLKPGSPVYGYTF.

The chain joins TRBV6-6 to TRBJ1-5; 9 bases agree with TRBD1. Germline assignment: CDR1 MNHNY and CDR2 SVGAGI (reference sequence). The CDR3 covers 13 residues. The junction had 4 bases not matched to a gene; V was cut back by 6 bases and J by 7 bases. The CDR3 sequence: CASSLDRGQPQHF. In nucleotides, the CDR3 is TGTGCCAGCAGCCTGGACAGGGGCCAGCCCCAGCATTTT.

The V call is TRBV9, the J call TRBJ2-5, with TRBD1 matching over 7 bases. This CDR3 contains 14 residues. Germline trimming cut 3 bases from V and 6 bases from J; bases unmatched to any gene: 8. Germline V lookup: CDR1 SGDLS, CDR2 YYNGEE. CDR3 nucleotide sequence: TGTGCCAGCAGCGCCCAAGGGGGCGGAAAGACCCAGTACTTC. This translates into CASSAQGGGKTQYF.

V and J are TRBV10-3 and TRBJ1-3; 9 nucleotides align to TRBD1. The CDR3 loop spans 16 amino acids. Germline CDR1 is ENHRY and CDR2 is SYGVKD. V trimming: 2 bases; J trimming: 4 bases; junction bases outside the gene matches: 6. CDR3 region: CAISEGQGQSGNTIYF. The CDR3 region has the DNA TGTGCCATCAGTGAGGGACAGGGGCAATCCGGAAACACCATATATTTT.

This clone was recorded only once. This chain connects TRBV30 to TRBJ2-1, with TRBD2 matching 8 bases. Germline CDR1 reads GTSNPN; CDR2 reads SVGIG (reference sequence). Unmatched junction bases numbered 7, after V lost 3 bases and J lost 6 bases. There are 14 residues in the CDR3. Here the CDR3 reads CAWRGSGGRNEQFF. The CDR3 DNA reads as TGTGCCTGGAGGGGAAGCGGGGGACGCAATGAGCAGTTCTTC.

Concerning this clone itself: This CDR3 is also generated by other DNA sequences in the sample. The chain combines TRBV19 with TRBJ1-2; TRBD1 aligns across 10 bases. This CDR3 contains 13 residues. V shed 4 bases and J 8 bases; nucleotides not matched to a gene: 4. Germline V gene data show CDR1 as LNHDA and CDR2 as SQIVND (reference sequence). The CDR3 DNA follows: TGTGCCAGTAGTAGGGGACAGGGGAACGGCTACACCTTC. It codes for CASSRGQGNGYTF.

J is TRBJ2-5 and V is TRBV10-3; TRBD2 aligns across 9 bases. Per germline, CDR1 ENHRY and CDR2 SYGVKD. After removal of 6 bases from V and 6 bases from J, the junction contained 14 bases not matched to a gene. This CDR3 contains 16 residues. CDR3 region: CAIRSGGGGASKTQYF. The DNA of the CDR3 is TGTGCCATCAGGTCAGGTGGCGGGGGGGCCTCAAAGACCCAGTACTTC.

CDR3 bases: TGTGCCAGTAGTTCCCTGGGGAGAGCTAACTATGGCTACACCTTC. Protein product: CASSSLGRANYGYTF. The V and J genes are TRBV19 and TRBJ1-2; D is uncertain. V gave up 5 bases and J gave up 0 bases, with 13 bases separating them. The germline gives CDR1 LNHDA, CDR2 SQIVND (reference sequence). The CDR3 consists of 15 residues.

This clone has only one observation. Here the CDR3 reads CASSLGQGGGMGTDTQYF. The CDR3 DNA reads as TGTGCCAGCAGCCTGGGACAGGGAGGTGGGATGGGCACAGATACGCAGTATTTT. This sequence joins TRBV7-3 and TRBJ2-3; 9 bases fit TRBD1. Germline CDR1 SGHTA, CDR2 FQGTGA. Losses at the gene ends were 5 bases for V and 1 base for J; bases not matched to a gene: 13. The CDR3 is made up of 18 amino acids.

CDR3 coding DNA: TGTGCCAGCAGCCCACAGTTGTATGGCTACACCTTC. Translating it yields CASSPQLYGYTF. The rearrangement links TRBV11-2 to TRBJ1-2; D gene unclear. V gave up 5 bases and J gave up 5 bases, with 9 bases separating them. Germline V CDR1 and CDR2: SGHAT, FQNNGV. This CDR3 has 12 residues.

The chain combines TRBV6-5 with TRBJ1-1, with D possibly being TRBD1 (6 bases). Per germline, CDR1 MNHEY and CDR2 SVGAGI. CDR3 length equals 15 residues. V was shortened by 4 bases and J by 0 bases, with 12 bases between the two germline ends. CDR3 coding DNA: TGTGCCAGCAGTTCCGACAGGTCTGTGAACACTGAAGCTTTCTTT. It codes for CASSSDRSVNTEAFF.

This clone was observed once. V gene TRBV13 combines with J gene TRBJ2-7; no firm D call. Germline V gene lookup returns CDR1 PRHDT and CDR2 FYEKMQ (reference sequence). This CDR3 is 13 amino acids long. Trimming stripped 5 bases from V and 3 bases from J, with 11 bases between. The CDR3 nucleotides are TGTGCCAGCAGCCCCCGCCGGTTCTACGAGCAGTACTTC. Amino acids: CASSPRRFYEQYF.

This sequence joins TRBV28 and TRBJ1-5; 11 bases are shared with TRBD1. V lost 8 bases, J lost 6 bases, and 9 bases stayed unmatched. The CDR3 totals 15 residues. Germline CDR1 MDHEN, CDR2 SYDVKM. CDR3: CASYAGTGGLQPQHF. In DNA form, the CDR3 reads TGTGCCAGCTACGCAGGGACAGGGGGACTTCAGCCCCAGCATTTT. Using reference TRBV28 and TRBJ1-5 for the parts outside the CDR3, the full variable domain is DVKVTQSSRYLVKRTGEKVFLECVQDMDHENMFWYRQDPGLGLRLIYFSYDVKMKEKGDIPEGYSVSREKKERFSLILESASTNQTSMYLCASYAGTGGLQPQHFGDGTRLSIL.

J is TRBJ1-5 and V is TRBV7-8; the match to TRBD1 covers 7 bases. CDR3 size: 16 residues. The germline CDR1 and CDR2 sequences are SGHVS and FQNEAQ. The V segment lost 4 bases and the J segment 6 bases; nucleotides outside the gene matches: 12. The CDR3 bases are TGTGCCAGCAGCTCCTACCGGGACAGCCTCACTCAGCCCCAGCATTTT. As protein: CASSSYRDSLTQPQHF.

This clone came up once. The chain employs TRBV5-4 and TRBJ1-2; TRBD1 aligns across 8 bases. Losses at the gene ends were 4 bases for V and 5 bases for J; bases not matched to a gene: 1. Per the germline V gene, CDR1 is SGHNT and CDR2 is YYREEE (reference sequence). The CDR3 is made up of 12 amino acids. In DNA, the CDR3 is TGTGCCAGCAGCCGGGACAGGTATGGCTACACCTTC. It encodes CASSRDRYGYTF. The full variable domain, with the rest looked up from reference TRBV5-4 and TRBJ1-2, is ETGVTQSPTHLIKTRGQQVTLRCSSQSGHNTVSWYQQALGQGPQFIFQYYREEENGRGNFPPRFSGLQFPNYSSELNVNALELDDSALYLCASSRDRYGYTFGSGTRLTVV.

The rearrangement uses TRBV6-5 and TRBJ2-7; D is undetermined. The CDR3 contains 14 residues. V gave up 0 bases and J gave up 2 bases, with 8 bases separating them. CDR1 is MNHEY, CDR2 SVGAGI, per germline. This CDR3 is CASSYSAAAYEQYF. The CDR3, as DNA: TGTGCCAGCAGTTACTCGGCGGCAGCCTACGAGCAGTACTTC.

V usage is TRBV5-1 and J usage is TRBJ1-2; TRBD1 is a possible D gene (5 bases). CDR1 SGHRS and CDR2 YFSETQ come from the germline V gene. Trimming took 4 bases from V and 5 from J, leaving 12 bases between them. The CDR3 is 13 residues long. CDR3: CASSPYGGYGYTF. CDR3 sequence (DNA): TGCGCCAGCAGCCCCTACGGGGGATATGGCTACACCTTC.

The chain combines TRBV19 with TRBJ1-1, with TRBD1 matching over 8 bases. CDR1 and CDR2 from the germline V gene are LNHDA and SQIVND (reference sequence). The ends lost 4 bases at V and 11 bases at J; junction bases unmatched: 12. The CDR3 is 14 residues long. CDR3 DNA: TGTGCCAGTAGTACCTTCGACAGGGGCTTTGAGGCTTTCTTT. Protein sequence: CASSTFDRGFEAFF.

This chain connects TRBV6-6 to TRBJ1-1, with D maybe TRBD1 (5 bases). The CDR3 is made up of 14 amino acids. V was cut by 2 bases and J by 0 bases, with 7 bases left in between. The germline gives CDR1 MNHNY, CDR2 SVGAGI (reference sequence). CDR3 nucleotide sequence: TGTGCCAGCAGTTACCTGGACATGAACACTGAAGCTTTCTTT. It codes for CASSYLDMNTEAFF.

The chain links TRBV6-5 to TRBJ1-1; perhaps TRBD1 as D (5 bases). CDR1 is MNHEY, CDR2 SVGAGI, per germline. This CDR3 is built from 14 residues. Trimming left V 2 bases short and J 0 bases short, with 7 bases between. CDR3 region: CASSYRGLNTEAFF. The CDR3 DNA follows: TGTGCCAGCAGTTACAGGGGCTTGAACACTGAAGCTTTCTTT.

This chain links TRBV7-3 with TRBJ1-1, with a tentative D call TRBD1 (6 bases). V gave up 4 bases and J gave up 2 bases, with 14 bases separating them. Germline CDR1 SGHTA, CDR2 FQGTGA. There are 15 residues in the CDR3. The CDR3 bases are TGTGCCAGCAGCTCTGGGGGGGGCCCCAACACTGAAGCTTTCTTT. Amino acids: CASSSGGGPNTEAFF.

The chain's CDR3 is CASSEDGTGGGIHSNQPQHF. The CDR3 region has the DNA TGTGCCAGCAGTGAAGACGGGACAGGGGGTGGAATTCACAGCAATCAGCCCCAGCATTTT. The chain uses TRBV6-4 and TRBJ1-5; 11 bases are shared with TRBD1. With 3 bases clipped from V and 1 base from J, the junction kept 14 bases outside the gene matches. The CDR3 runs to 20 residues. Per the germline V gene, CDR1 is MRHNA and CDR2 is SNTAGT.

This sequence joins TRBV7-3 and TRBJ2-5, with TRBD2 identical over 15 bases. The CDR3 is made up of 17 amino acids. Germline CDR1 and CDR2: SGHTA and FQGTGA. With V trimmed by 5 bases and J by 5 bases, 9 bases remained unmatched. The CDR3: CASSRRTSGGAWETQYF. The DNA of the CDR3 is TGTGCCAGCAGCCGCCGGACTAGCGGGGGGGCTTGGGAGACCCAGTACTTC.

The chain joins TRBV27 to TRBJ2-1; 11 nucleotides line up with TRBD2. This CDR3 contains 16 residues. V shed 2 bases and J 7 bases; nucleotides not matched to a gene: 7. The germline V gene has CDR1 MNHEY and CDR2 SMNVEV (reference sequence). CDR3 sequence reads: CASSLGPSGGQNEQFF. CDR3 sequence (DNA): TGTGCCAGCAGTTTAGGCCCTAGCGGGGGGCAAAATGAGCAGTTCTTC.

V usage is TRBV7-3 and J usage is TRBJ1-4; 9 bases line up with TRBD1. V lost 1 base, J lost 3 bases, and 6 bases stayed unmatched. Germline assignment: CDR1 SGHTA and CDR2 FQGTGA. This CDR3 has 17 residues. The CDR3 nucleotides read TGTGCCAGCAGCTTAATGGGGACAGGGATGGCTAATGAAAAACTGTTTTTT. This gives the protein CASSLMGTGMANEKLFF.

The chain employs TRBV30 and TRBJ1-1; 11 bases line up with TRBD1. Trimming took 0 bases from V and 6 from J; bases not matched to a gene: 3. The CDR3 contains 14 residues. Germline V CDR1 and CDR2: GTSNPN, SVGIG (reference sequence). CDR3 sequence (DNA): TGTGCCTGGAGTGTCGGGACAGGGGGGGCTGAAGCTTTCTTT. Encoded protein: CAWSVGTGGAEAFF.